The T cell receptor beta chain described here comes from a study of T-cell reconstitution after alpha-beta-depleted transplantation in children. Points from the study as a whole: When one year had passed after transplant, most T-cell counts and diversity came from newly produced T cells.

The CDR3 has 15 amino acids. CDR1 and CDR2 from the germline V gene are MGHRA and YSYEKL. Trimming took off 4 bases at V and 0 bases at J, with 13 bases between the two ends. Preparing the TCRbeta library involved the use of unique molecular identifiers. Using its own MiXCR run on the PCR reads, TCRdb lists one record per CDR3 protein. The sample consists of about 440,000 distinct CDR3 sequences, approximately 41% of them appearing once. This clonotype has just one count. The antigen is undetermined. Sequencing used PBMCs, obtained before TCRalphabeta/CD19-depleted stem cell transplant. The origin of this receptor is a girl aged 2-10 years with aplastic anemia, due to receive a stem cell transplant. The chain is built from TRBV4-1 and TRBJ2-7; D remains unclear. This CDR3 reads CASSRFTLSSYEQYF. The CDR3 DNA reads TGCGCCAGCAGCCGCTTCACACTTTCCTCCTACGAGCAGTACTTC.